The rows below give T cell receptor beta chains drawn from one sample of a study of cytomegalovirus exposure and HLA in healthy donors. The method was immunoSEQ multiplex PCR; TCRdb's version includes in-frame clones alone and lacks a portion of them. The sample has 35,000 to 50,000 clones; 50% to 75% are singletons. Source material: PBMCs. The receptor source for this set is a human donor in good health. CDR3s include the opening cysteine and the closing phenylalanine or tryptophan. The D gene is left open where the match is weak. Clone size is given for some rows only: seen once, a few or many times, or a class if the clone is expanded.

D: -; J: TRBJ1-2; V: TRBV30; size: -; DNA: TGTGCCTGGAGGAAAACATCCCCCCCGGGGTATGGCTACACCTTC; CDR3: CAWRKTSPPGYGYTF
D: TRBD2; J: TRBJ2-7; V: TRBV4-2; size: -; DNA: TGTGCCAGCAGCCAAGAACTAGCGGGGGGGCTAGGAGCCTACGAGCAGTACTTC; CDR3: CASSQELAGGLGAYEQYF
D: -; J: TRBJ1-3; V: TRBV30; size: -; DNA: TGTGCCTGGAGCAGGGGATTTCGCTCTGGAGACACCATATATTTT; CDR3: CAWSRGFRSGDTIYF
D: -; J: TRBJ2-1; V: TRBV2; size: -; DNA: TGTGCCAGCACCCGCGAGGTAACCTACAATGAGCAGTTCTTC; CDR3: CASTREVTYNEQFF
D: -; J: TRBJ1-5; V: TRBV4-1; size: -; DNA: TGCGCCAGCAGCCAAGATCGGAATCAGCCCCAGCATTTT; CDR3: CASSQDRNQPQHF
D: TRBD1; J: TRBJ1-1; V: TRBV15; size: -; DNA: TGTGCCACCAGCAGGGGACAGGGGTTGAACACTGAAGCTTTCTTT; CDR3: CATSRGQGLNTEAFF
D: TRBD1; J: TRBJ1-2; V: TRBV10-3; size: -; DNA: TGTGCCATCAGTGTGCAGGGGGAGGCCTATGGCTACACCTTC; CDR3: CAISVQGEAYGYTF
D: TRBD2; J: TRBJ2-1; V: TRBV11-2; size: -; DNA: TGTGCCAGCAGGTTAGCGGGGAGCTCCTACAATGAGCAGTTCTTC; CDR3: CASRLAGSSYNEQFF
D: -; J: TRBJ1-1; V: TRBV2; size: few; DNA: TGTGCCGGCAGACAGAACATGAACACTGAAGCTTTCTTT; CDR3: CAGRQNMNTEAFF
D: -; J: TRBJ1-2; V: TRBV6-6; size: -; DNA: TGTGCCAGCAGTTACGCGGGCAGTAACTATGGCTACACCTTC; CDR3: CASSYAGSNYGYTF
D: -; J: TRBJ1-2; V: TRBV6-5; size: -; DNA: TGTGCCAGCAGTCCCCCCCGAGGGGGCTACACCTTC; CDR3: CASSPPRGGYTF
D: TRBD2; J: TRBJ2-7; V: TRBV5-1; size: -; DNA: TGCGCCAGCAGCTCCTCTAGCGGGGCCTACGAGCAGTACTTC; CDR3: CASSSSSGAYEQYF
D: -; J: TRBJ1-4; V: TRBV2; size: few; DNA: TGTGCCAGCAGTCAACTTAATGAAAAACTGTTTTTT; CDR3: CASSQLNEKLFF
D: -; J: TRBJ1-2; V: TRBV15; size: -; DNA: TGTGCCACCAGCAGAGGCGCGGGGGTCAATGGCTACACCTTC; CDR3: CATSRGAGVNGYTF
D: TRBD1; J: TRBJ2-7; V: TRBV2; size: -; DNA: TGTGCCAGCAGCCGACAGGGGCCCTTAACCTACGAGCAGTACTTC; CDR3: CASSRQGPLTYEQYF
D: TRBD2; J: TRBJ2-1; V: TRBV7-2; size: medium-sized; DNA: TGTGCCAGCAGCTTAGTACGACTAGCGGTCTACAATGAGCAGTTCTTC; CDR3: CASSLVRLAVYNEQFF
D: -; J: TRBJ1-1; V: TRBV2; size: -; DNA: TGTGCCAGCAGTGAAGGAGGGACTGAAGCTTTCTTT; CDR3: CASSEGGTEAFF
D: TRBD1; J: TRBJ2-7; V: TRBV5-4; size: few; DNA: TGTGCCAGCAGCCCGGGCGGGACAGGGTTCATCTACGAGCAGTACTTC; CDR3: CASSPGGTGFIYEQYF
D: TRBD2; J: TRBJ2-5; V: TRBV7-2; size: -; DNA: TGTGCCAGCAGCTTCGGTAGCGGGGCGCCCGGGACCCAGTACTTC; CDR3: CASSFGSGAPGTQYF
D: TRBD2; J: TRBJ2-3; V: TRBV10-3; size: -; DNA: TGTGCCATCCGACCTAGCGGGGGAATCACAGATACGCAGTATTTT; CDR3: CAIRPSGGITDTQYF
D: -; J: TRBJ1-6; V: TRBV5-1; size: few; DNA: TGCGCCAGCAGCCCGGAGGCCTCGAATTCACCCCTCCACTTT; CDR3: CASSPEASNSPLHF
D: -; J: TRBJ2-1; V: TRBV18; size: -; DNA: TGTGCCAGCTCACCAACTAGCCGGGGAAATGAGCAGTTCTTC; CDR3: CASSPTSRGNEQFF
D: TRBD1; J: TRBJ2-7; V: TRBV7-9; size: few; DNA: TGTGCCAGCAGCTCCTCGACAGGGATCCACGAGCAGTACTTC; CDR3: CASSSSTGIHEQYF
D: TRBD2; J: TRBJ2-1; V: TRBV18; size: -; DNA: TGTGCCAGCTCACCCGAGCGGGGAGAGCAGTTCTTC; CDR3: CASSPERGEQFF
D: -; J: TRBJ2-3; V: TRBV14; size: few; DNA: TGTGCCAGCAGCCAAGTCCGGGGGGATACGCAGTATTTT; CDR3: CASSQVRGDTQYF
D: -; J: TRBJ2-1; V: TRBV14; size: -; DNA: TGTGCCAGCAGCCAAGAGGGGCAAAGCTCCTACAATGAGCAGTTCTTC; CDR3: CASSQEGQSSYNEQFF
D: TRBD1; J: TRBJ2-1; V: TRBV5-1; size: -; DNA: TGCGCCAGCAGCTTGACAGGGGATTTTAATGAGCAGTTCTTC; CDR3: CASSLTGDFNEQFF
D: TRBD2; J: TRBJ2-3; V: TRBV7-2; size: -; DNA: TGTGCCAGCAGCAGGGGACTAACCGCAGATACGCAGTATTTT; CDR3: CASSRGLTADTQYF
D: TRBD1; J: TRBJ1-1; V: TRBV18; size: -; DNA: TGTGCCAGCTCTGGGACAGTGAACACTGAAGCTTTCTTT; CDR3: CASSGTVNTEAFF
D: -; J: TRBJ1-2; V: TRBV6-6; size: -; DNA: TGTGCCAGCAGTTACCGACGAGGGTTTGGCTATGGCTACACCTTC; CDR3: CASSYRRGFGYGYTF
D: TRBD1; J: TRBJ1-5; V: TRBV29-1; size: -; DNA: TGCAGCGTTCTGCAGGGGGCCAGTGGCAATCAGCCCCAGCATTTT; CDR3: CSVLQGASGNQPQHF
D: -; J: TRBJ1-4; V: TRBV9; size: -; DNA: TGTGCCAGCAGCGTTCGCCCAGGGGACGAAAAACTGTTTTTT; CDR3: CASSVRPGDEKLFF
D: -; J: TRBJ1-2; V: TRBV5-1; size: -; DNA: TGCGCCAGCAGCGGGAGGGAACAGGGAACGCGTGGCTACACCTTC; CDR3: CASSGREQGTRGYTF
D: -; J: TRBJ1-4; V: TRBV18; size: -; DNA: TGTGCCAGCTCACTTGAACAGGGAATGAGTGAAAAACTGTTTTTT; CDR3: CASSLEQGMSEKLFF
D: TRBD2; J: TRBJ2-1; V: TRBV7-2; size: -; DNA: TGTGCCAGCAGCATAAGCGGGGACGCTTACAATGAGCAGTTCTTC; CDR3: CASSISGDAYNEQFF
D: -; J: TRBJ1-5; V: TRBV4-2; size: -; DNA: TGTGCCAGCAGCCAAGACAGGGTGGGCAATCAGCCCCAGCATTTT; CDR3: CASSQDRVGNQPQHF
D: TRBD1; J: TRBJ2-7; V: TRBV7-8; size: -; DNA: TGTGCCAGCAGCGTTCAAACAGGGGGCTGGGGCGAGCAGTACTTC; CDR3: CASSVQTGGWGEQYF
D: -; J: TRBJ1-2; V: TRBV4-3; size: -; DNA: TGCGCCAGCAGCCAAACAATAACAATGAACTATGGCTACACCTTC; CDR3: CASSQTITMNYGYTF
D: -; J: TRBJ1-5; V: TRBV6-5; size: -; DNA: TGTGCCAGCAGTTACTCGAGCCCAGGCGATCAGCCCCAGCATTTT; CDR3: CASSYSSPGDQPQHF
D: TRBD2; J: TRBJ2-7; V: TRBV14; size: -; DNA: TGTGCCAGCAGCCAAGTGACGGGGGGACGACAAGAGCAGTACTTC; CDR3: CASSQVTGGRQEQYF
D: -; J: TRBJ2-1; V: TRBV7-2; size: few; DNA: TGTGCCAGCAGCCCTCCCCCGGGTTATGAGCAGTTCTTC; CDR3: CASSPPPGYEQFF
D: TRBD2; J: TRBJ2-7; V: TRBV28; size: few; DNA: TGTGCCAGCAGTTTGTCGGCGGGGGAGAACGAGCAGTACTTC; CDR3: CASSLSAGENEQYF
D: -; J: TRBJ2-1; V: TRBV11-3; size: -; DNA: TGTGCCAGCAGCTCAAACACCAATGAGCAGTTCTTC; CDR3: CASSSNTNEQFF
D: -; J: TRBJ1-4; V: TRBV30; size: -; DNA: TGTGCCTGGAGTACGACGGGGGAAAAACTGTTTTTT; CDR3: CAWSTTGEKLFF
D: -; J: TRBJ2-3; V: TRBV9; size: -; DNA: TGTGCCAGCAGCTCCCGGGGAGCGGTACGGGATACGCAGTATTTT; CDR3: CASSSRGAVRDTQYF
D: -; J: TRBJ1-1; V: TRBV12-1; size: -; DNA: -; CDR3: CASSFGPGTEAFF
D: -; J: TRBJ2-1; V: TRBV5-4; size: -; DNA: TGTGCCAGCAGCCAAGACAGACCCAGGGCCAAAAATGAGCAGTTCTTC; CDR3: CASSQDRPRAKNEQFF
D: -; J: TRBJ1-3; V: TRBV2; size: -; DNA: TGTGCCAGCAGCCTCCAGATCGGGGACTCTGGAAACACCATATATTTT; CDR3: CASSLQIGDSGNTIYF
D: -; J: TRBJ2-3; V: TRBV7-3; size: few; DNA: TGTGCCAGCAGCCCAACCCCGAGGGGGTCGCAGTATTTT; CDR3: CASSPTPRGSQYF
D: TRBD1; J: TRBJ1-2; V: TRBV4-2; size: -; DNA: TGTGCCAGCAGCCAAGGGGACAGGTTCGGCGTCTACACCTTC; CDR3: CASSQGDRFGVYTF
D: -; J: TRBJ2-5; V: TRBV25-1; size: -; DNA: TGTGCCAGCAGTGGATGGCAGGCCCACCAAGAGACCCAGTACTTC; CDR3: CASSGWQAHQETQYF
D: TRBD1; J: TRBJ2-5; V: TRBV6-5; size: -; DNA: TGTGCCAGCAGGCGACAGGGTTCAGAGACCCAGTACTTC; CDR3: CASRRQGSETQYF
D: -; J: TRBJ1-1; V: TRBV27; size: once; DNA: TGTGCCAGCAGTTTCTCGGGCACTGAAGCTTTCTTT; CDR3: CASSFSGTEAFF
D: TRBD1; J: TRBJ1-2; V: TRBV15; size: -; DNA: TGTGCCACCAGCACTAGGACAGGGACCTATGGCTACACCTTC; CDR3: CATSTRTGTYGYTF
D: -; J: TRBJ1-6; V: TRBV10-3; size: few; DNA: TGTGCCATCAGCATGGACAGCCAATCTTCACCCCTCCACTTT; CDR3: CAISMDSQSSPLHF
D: -; J: TRBJ2-7; V: TRBV7-6; size: -; DNA: TGTGCCAGCAGCTTACCTGCGGGCCCGCAGACGGAGCAGTACTTC; CDR3: CASSLPAGPQTEQYF
D: -; J: TRBJ2-7; V: TRBV7-6; size: once; DNA: TGTGCCAGCAGCTTAACGCGACAGCCCTACGAGCAGTACTTC; CDR3: CASSLTRQPYEQYF
D: -; J: TRBJ1-1; V: TRBV6-1; size: -; DNA: TGTGCCAGCACCTTAGGGGGGGCTGGGGCTGAAGCTTTCTTT; CDR3: CASTLGGAGAEAFF
D: TRBD2; J: TRBJ2-1; V: TRBV10-1; size: -; DNA: TGCGCCAGCAGTGAGTTGCGGGGGGTCTCCTACAATGAGCAGTTCTTC; CDR3: CASSELRGVSYNEQFF